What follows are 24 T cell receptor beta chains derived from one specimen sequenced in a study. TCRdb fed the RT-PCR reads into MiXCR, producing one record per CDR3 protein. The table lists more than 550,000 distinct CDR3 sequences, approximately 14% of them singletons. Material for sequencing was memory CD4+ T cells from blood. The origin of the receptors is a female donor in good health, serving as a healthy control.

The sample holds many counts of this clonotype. The CDR3 spells CASSSLTGGEGQPQHF. CDR3 coding DNA: TGTGCCAGCAGTTCCTTGACAGGGGGAGAGGGTCAGCCCCAGCATTTT. This chain links TRBV6-5 with TRBJ1-5; TRBD1 aligns across 9 bases. This CDR3 is built from 16 residues. Germline V lookup: CDR1 MNHEY, CDR2 SVGAGI. The V gene end was trimmed by 4 bases and the J gene end by 6 bases; junction bases not matched to a gene: 10.

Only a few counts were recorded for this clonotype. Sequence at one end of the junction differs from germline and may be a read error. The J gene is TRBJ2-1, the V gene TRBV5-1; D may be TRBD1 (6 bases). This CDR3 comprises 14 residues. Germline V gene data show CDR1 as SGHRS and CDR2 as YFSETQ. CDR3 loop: CASSSAAQGRQVCF. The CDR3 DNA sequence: TGCGCCAGCAGCTCCGCGGCCCAGGGACGACAGGTTTGCTTC.

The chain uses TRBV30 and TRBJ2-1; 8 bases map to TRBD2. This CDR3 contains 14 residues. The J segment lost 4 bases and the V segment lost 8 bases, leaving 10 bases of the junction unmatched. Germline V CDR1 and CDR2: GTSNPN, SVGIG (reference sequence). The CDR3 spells CALPGTRTYNEQFF. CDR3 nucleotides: TGTGCCCTACCCGGGACTAGGACGTACAATGAGCAGTTCTTC.

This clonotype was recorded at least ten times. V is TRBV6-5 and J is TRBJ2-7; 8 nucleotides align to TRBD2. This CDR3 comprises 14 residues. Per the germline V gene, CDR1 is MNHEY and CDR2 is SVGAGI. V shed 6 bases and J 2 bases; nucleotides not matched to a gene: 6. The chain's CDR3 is CASRTGTRTYEQYF. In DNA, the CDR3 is TGTGCCAGCAGGACCGGGACTAGGACCTACGAGCAGTACTTC.

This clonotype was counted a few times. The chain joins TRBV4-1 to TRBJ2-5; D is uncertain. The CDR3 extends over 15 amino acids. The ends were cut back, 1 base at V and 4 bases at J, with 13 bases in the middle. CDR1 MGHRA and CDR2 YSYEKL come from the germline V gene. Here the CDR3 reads CASSQGIFGGETQYF. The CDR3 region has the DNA TGCGCCAGCAGCCAAGGAATTTTCGGTGGAGAGACCCAGTACTTC.

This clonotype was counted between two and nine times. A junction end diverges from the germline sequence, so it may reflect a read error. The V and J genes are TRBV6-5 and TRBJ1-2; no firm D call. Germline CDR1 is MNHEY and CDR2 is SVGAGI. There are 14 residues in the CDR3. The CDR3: CASSPSATRRRFSF. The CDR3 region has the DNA TGTGCCAGCAGCCCTTCGGCGACACGAAGACGGTTTTCTTTC.

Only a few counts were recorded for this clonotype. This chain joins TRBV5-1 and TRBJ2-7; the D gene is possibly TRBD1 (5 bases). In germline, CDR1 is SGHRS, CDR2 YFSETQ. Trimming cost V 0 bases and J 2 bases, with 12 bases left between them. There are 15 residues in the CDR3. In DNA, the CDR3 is TGCGCCAGCAGCTTGGAGGCAGGGATTACCTACGAGCAGTACTTC. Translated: CASSLEAGITYEQYF. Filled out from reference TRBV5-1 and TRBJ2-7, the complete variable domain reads KAGVTQTPRYLIKTRGQQVTLSCSPISGHRSVSWYQQTPGQGLQFLFEYFSETQRNKGNFPGRFSGRQFSNSRSEMNVSTLELGDSALYLCASSLEAGITYEQYFGPGTRLTVT.

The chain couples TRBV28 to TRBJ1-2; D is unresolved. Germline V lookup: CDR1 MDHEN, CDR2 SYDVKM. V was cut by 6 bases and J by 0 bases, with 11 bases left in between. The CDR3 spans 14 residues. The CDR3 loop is CASSRAAANYGYTF. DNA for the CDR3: TGTGCCAGCAGCCGTGCTGCGGCTAACTATGGCTACACCTTC.

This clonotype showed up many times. For the CDR3, the DNA is TGTGCCAGCAGTTTAAGGGGTCTTAACTATGGCTACACCTTC. Residues: CASSLRGLNYGYTF. The rearrangement joins TRBV28 to TRBJ1-2; tentative D call: TRBD1 (5 bases). This CDR3 has 14 residues. Deletions cut 2 bases from V and 1 base from J, with 8 bases between. Germline assignment: CDR1 MDHEN and CDR2 SYDVKM.

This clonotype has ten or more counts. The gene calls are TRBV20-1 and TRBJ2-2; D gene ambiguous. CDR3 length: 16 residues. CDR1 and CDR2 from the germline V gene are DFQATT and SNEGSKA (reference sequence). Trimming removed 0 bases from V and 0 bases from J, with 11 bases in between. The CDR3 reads CSARDSARANTGELFF. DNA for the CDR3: TGCAGTGCTAGAGATTCGGCTAGAGCGAACACCGGGGAGCTGTTTTTT.

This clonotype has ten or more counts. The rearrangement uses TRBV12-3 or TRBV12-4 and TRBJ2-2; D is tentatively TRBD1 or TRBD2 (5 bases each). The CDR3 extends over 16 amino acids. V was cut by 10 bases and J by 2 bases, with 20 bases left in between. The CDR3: CATQALGTANTGELFF. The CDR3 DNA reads TGTGCCACCCAAGCCCTCGGGACGGCCAACACCGGGGAGCTGTTTTTT.

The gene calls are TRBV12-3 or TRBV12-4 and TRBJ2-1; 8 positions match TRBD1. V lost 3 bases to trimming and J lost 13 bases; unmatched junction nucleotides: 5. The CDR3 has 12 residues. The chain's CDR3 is CASSFLGQDQFF. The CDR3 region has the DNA TGTGCCAGCAGTTTCCTGGGACAGGACCAGTTCTTC.

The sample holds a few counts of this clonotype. CDR3 in DNA: TGTGCCAGCAGCTCAAGACACTTCTATGGCTACACCTTC. Translated, it gives CASSSRHFYGYTF. The genes are TRBV7-3 and TRBJ1-2; D gene ambiguous. The CDR3 spans 13 residues. Germline CDR1 reads SGHTA; CDR2 reads FQGTGA. V lost 4 bases and J lost 4, with 10 bases in between.

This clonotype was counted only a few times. DNA of the CDR3: TGTGCCAGCAGCCAAAAGGACCAGCGGGAGGCGGGCACCGGGGAGCTGTTTTTT. This encodes CASSQKDQREAGTGELFF. The gene calls are TRBV4-2 and TRBJ2-2; 9 bases line up with TRBD2. This CDR3 region has 18 residues. Germline CDR1 LGHNA, CDR2 YNFKEQ. The V gene end was trimmed by 2 bases and the J gene end by 4 bases; junction bases not matched to a gene: 11.

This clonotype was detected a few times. CDR3 region: CSGLSQGYTF. As DNA, the CDR3 is TGCAGCGGGCTGAGTCAAGGCTACACCTTC. V is TRBV29-1 and J is TRBJ1-2, with D unclear. The CDR3 is 10 amino acids. Trimming took 7 bases from V and 8 from J, leaving 11 bases between them. CDR1 SQVTM and CDR2 ANQGSEA come from the germline V gene.

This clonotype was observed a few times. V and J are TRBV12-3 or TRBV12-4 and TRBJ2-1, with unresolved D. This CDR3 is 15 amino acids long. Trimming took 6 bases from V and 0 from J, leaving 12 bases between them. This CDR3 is CASSRQPSSYNEQFF. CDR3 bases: TGTGCCAGCAGCCGTCAGCCGAGCTCCTACAATGAGCAGTTCTTC.

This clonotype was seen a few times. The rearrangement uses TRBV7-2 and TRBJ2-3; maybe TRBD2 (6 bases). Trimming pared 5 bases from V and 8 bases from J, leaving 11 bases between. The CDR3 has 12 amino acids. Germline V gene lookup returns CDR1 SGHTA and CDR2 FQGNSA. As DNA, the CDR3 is TGTGCCAGCAGCCCCGGCGGGGCTACGCAGTATTTT. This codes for CASSPGGATQYF.

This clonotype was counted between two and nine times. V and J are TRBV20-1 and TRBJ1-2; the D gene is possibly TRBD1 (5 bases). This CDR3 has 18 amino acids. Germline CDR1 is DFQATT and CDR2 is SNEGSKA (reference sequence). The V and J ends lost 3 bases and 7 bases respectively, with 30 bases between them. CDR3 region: CSASPIVGRGGTGSGYTF. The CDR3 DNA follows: TGCAGTGCTAGCCCCATAGTTGGGAGGGGCGGTACGGGCTCTGGCTACACCTTC.

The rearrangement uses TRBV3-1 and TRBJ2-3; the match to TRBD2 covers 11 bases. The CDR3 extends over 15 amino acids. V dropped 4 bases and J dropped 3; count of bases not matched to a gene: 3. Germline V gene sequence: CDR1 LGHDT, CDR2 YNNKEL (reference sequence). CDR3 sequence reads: CASSRTSGWTDTQYF. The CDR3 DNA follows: TGTGCCAGCAGCCGGACTAGCGGGTGGACAGATACGCAGTATTTT.

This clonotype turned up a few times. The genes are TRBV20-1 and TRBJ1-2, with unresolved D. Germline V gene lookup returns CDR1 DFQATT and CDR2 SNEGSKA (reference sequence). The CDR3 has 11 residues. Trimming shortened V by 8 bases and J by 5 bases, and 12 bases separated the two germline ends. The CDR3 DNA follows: TGCAGTTTCCAAAACCCTTATGGCTACACCTTC. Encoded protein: CSFQNPYGYTF.

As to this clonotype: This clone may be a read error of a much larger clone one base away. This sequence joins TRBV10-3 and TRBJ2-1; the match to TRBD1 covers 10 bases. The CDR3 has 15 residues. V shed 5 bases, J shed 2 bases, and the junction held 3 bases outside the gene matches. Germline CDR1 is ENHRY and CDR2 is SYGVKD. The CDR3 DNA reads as TGTGCCATCAGTCGACAGGGGGCTCCCTACAATGAGCAGTTCTTC. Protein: CAISRQGAPYNEQFF.

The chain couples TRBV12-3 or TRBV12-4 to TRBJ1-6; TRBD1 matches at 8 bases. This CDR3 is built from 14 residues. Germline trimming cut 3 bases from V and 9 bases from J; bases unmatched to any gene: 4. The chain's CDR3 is CASSFGQGSSPLHF. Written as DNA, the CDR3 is TGTGCCAGCAGTTTTGGACAGGGAAGTTCACCCCTCCACTTT.

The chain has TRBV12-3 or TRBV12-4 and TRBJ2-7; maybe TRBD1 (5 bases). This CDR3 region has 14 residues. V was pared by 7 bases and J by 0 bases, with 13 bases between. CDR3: CASTLGTGSYEQYF. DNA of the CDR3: TGTGCCAGCACCTTAGGCACAGGCTCCTACGAGCAGTACTTC.

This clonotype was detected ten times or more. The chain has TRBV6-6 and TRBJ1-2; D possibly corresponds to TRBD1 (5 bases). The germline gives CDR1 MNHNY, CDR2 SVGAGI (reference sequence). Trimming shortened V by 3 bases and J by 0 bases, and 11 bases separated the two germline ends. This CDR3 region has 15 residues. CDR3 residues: CASSYPARANYGYTF. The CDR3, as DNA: TGTGCCAGCAGTTATCCCGCCAGGGCTAACTATGGCTACACCTTC.